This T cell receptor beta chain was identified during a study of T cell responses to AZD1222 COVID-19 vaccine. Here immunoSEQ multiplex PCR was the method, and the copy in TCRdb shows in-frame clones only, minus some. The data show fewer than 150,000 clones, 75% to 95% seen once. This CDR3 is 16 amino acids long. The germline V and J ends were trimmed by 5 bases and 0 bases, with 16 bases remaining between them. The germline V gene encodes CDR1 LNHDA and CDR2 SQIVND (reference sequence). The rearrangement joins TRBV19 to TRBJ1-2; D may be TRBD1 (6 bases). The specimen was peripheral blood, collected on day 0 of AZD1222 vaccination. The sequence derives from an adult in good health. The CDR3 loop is CASSSRRTETNYGYTF. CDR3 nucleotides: TGTGCCAGTAGTTCCCGCCGGACAGAAACTAACTATGGCTACACCTTC.